One and the same sample provided the 25 T cell receptor beta chains below, sequenced in a study of shared clonotypes between healthy human individuals. The naive CD8 population came from CD45RO-negative cells selected for CCR7, without terminally differentiated effector memory CD45RA+ cells. Data came from immunoSEQ multiplex PCR; TCRdb stores just in-frame clones and leaves some out. The data hold around 1.9 million clones, with just under 95% observed a single time. The specimen was naive CD8+ T cells from PBMCs. These receptors originate from a man aged 18 to 30 in good health. Some clones in this sample may be carry-over from other donors' samples.

The chain combines TRBV4-3 with TRBJ2-1; 9 bases align to TRBD2. This CDR3 is built from 17 residues. Germline V gives CDR1 LGHNA, CDR2 YSLEER. J lost 3 bases, V lost 0 bases, and 6 bases had no gene match. The CDR3 DNA reads TGCGCCAGCAGCCAAGATGGAGCGGGAGGCCTCTACAATGAGCAGTTCTTC. As protein: CASSQDGAGGLYNEQFF.

The V gene is TRBV7-8, the J gene TRBJ2-7, with D possibly being TRBD1 or TRBD2 (6 bases each). CDR1 is SGHVS, CDR2 FQNEAQ, per germline. The CDR3 totals 16 residues. The V end lost 6 bases, the J end lost 2 bases, and 20 bases lay between the germline ends. The CDR3 sequence is CASRVFGGDRTYEQYF. The CDR3 nucleotides read TGTGCCAGCAGGGTCTTCGGGGGCGATAGGACCTACGAGCAGTACTTC.

This sequence joins TRBV27 and TRBJ1-2; D call uncertain. The CDR3 consists of 16 residues. Germline V lookup: CDR1 MNHEY, CDR2 SMNVEV (reference sequence). The germline V and J ends were trimmed by 0 bases and 4 bases, with 15 bases remaining between them. Here the CDR3 DNA reads TGTGCCAGCAGTTTATCGTCCAGACCGGACCTCTATGGCTACACCTTC. Protein product: CASSLSSRPDLYGYTF.

The chain couples TRBV4-1 to TRBJ2-7, with TRBD2 matching 15 bases. Germline V gives CDR1 MGHRA, CDR2 YSYEKL. V lost 4 bases to trimming and J lost 7 bases; unmatched junction nucleotides: 5. This CDR3 comprises 15 residues. The chain's CDR3 is CASSRMGLAGGEQYF. The CDR3 DNA reads TGCGCCAGCAGCCGAATGGGACTAGCGGGAGGTGAGCAGTACTTC.

This clone was observed a single time. V usage is TRBV15 and J usage is TRBJ2-2; tentatively, D is TRBD1 or TRBD2 (5 bases each). V was cut by 0 bases and J by 5 bases, with 16 bases left in between. This CDR3 is 17 amino acids long. Germline assignment: CDR1 LNHNV and CDR2 YYDKDF (reference sequence). CDR3 in DNA: TGTGCCACCAGCAGAGACCTGGGGACGAGGGGAACCGGGGAGCTGTTTTTT. Residues: CATSRDLGTRGTGELFF.

The V gene is TRBV27, the J gene TRBJ2-5, with D perhaps given as TRBD1 or TRBD2 (5 bases each). Germline V gene lookup returns CDR1 MNHEY and CDR2 SMNVEV (reference sequence). CDR3 size: 13 residues. V lost 8 bases to trimming and J lost 2 bases, with 12 bases between them. Here the CDR3 DNA reads TGTGCCAGCCGGGACGCCGCACAAGAGACCCAGTACTTC. Translation: CASRDAAQETQYF.

Concerning this clone: The same CDR3 also results from other DNA sequences found in this sample. The V gene is TRBV4-2, the J gene TRBJ2-7; D is unresolved. Trimming stripped 3 bases from V and 1 base from J, with 7 bases between. The CDR3 is 13 amino acids. Germline V gives CDR1 LGHNA, CDR2 YNFKEQ. CDR3 amino acids: CASSHGPSYEQYF. Here the CDR3 DNA reads TGTGCCAGCAGCCACGGCCCTTCCTACGAGCAGTACTTC.

V gene TRBV18 combines with J gene TRBJ2-7, with 9 bases matching TRBD1. Germline-derived CDR1 and CDR2 are KGHSH and LQKENI. CDR3 length: 18 residues. V lost 1 base, J lost 3 bases, and 13 bases stayed unmatched. In DNA, the CDR3 is TGTGCCAGCTCACCACAACAGGGGGCGCGTCCAGCCGACTACGAGCAGTACTTC. Protein product: CASSPQQGARPADYEQYF.

This clone has a single count. The chain uses TRBV19 and TRBJ1-5; no clear D gene. Per the germline V gene, CDR1 is LNHDA and CDR2 is SQIVND (reference sequence). This CDR3 region has 15 residues. V shed 3 bases and J shed 8 bases, with 17 bases lying between them. CDR3 sequence reads: CASSMRLTPVEPQHF. The DNA of the CDR3 is TGTGCCAGTAGTATGCGTCTGACCCCCGTGGAGCCCCAGCATTTT.

The chain has TRBV7-9 and TRBJ2-7; a possible D gene is TRBD2 (5 bases). This CDR3 region has 14 residues. CDR1 is SEHNR, CDR2 FQNEAQ, per germline (reference sequence). The V end was cut by 5 bases, the J end by 6 bases, with 17 bases between. The CDR3 sequence: CASSPPVTAGEQYF. As DNA, the CDR3 is TGTGCCAGCAGCCCCCCGGTGACCGCGGGCGAGCAGTACTTC. Variable domain in full (rest from reference TRBV7-9 and TRBJ2-7): DTGVSQNPRHKITKRGQNVTFRCDPISEHNRLYWYRQTLGQGPEFLTYFQNEAQLEKSRLLSDRFSAERPKGSFSTLEIQRTEQGDSAMYLCASSPPVTAGEQYFGPGTRLTVT.

The V and J genes are TRBV7-9 and TRBJ2-5; TRBD1 aligns across 8 bases. The junction had 6 bases not matched to a gene; V was cut back by 6 bases and J by 3 bases. CDR1 and CDR2 (germline): SEHNR, FQNEAQ (reference sequence). The CDR3 has 14 residues. CDR3 DNA: TGTGCCAGCAGGACAGGGGAACAAAAAGAGACCCAGTACTTC. This gives the protein CASRTGEQKETQYF.

This chain links TRBV28 with TRBJ2-7; D perhaps matches TRBD1 (5 bases). V lost 5 bases, J lost 2 bases, and 16 bases lay in between. Per the germline V gene, CDR1 is MDHEN and CDR2 is SYDVKM. The CDR3 is made up of 15 amino acids. Here the CDR3 reads CASSPLQGSPYEQYF. The DNA for the CDR3 is TGTGCCAGCAGTCCCCTCCAGGGTTCCCCCTACGAGCAGTACTTC.

This chain links TRBV6-5 with TRBJ2-5, with D tentatively TRBD2 (5 bases). The tail of the sequence fits TRBJ2-7 better, so the J call may be wrong. In germline, CDR1 is MNHEY, CDR2 SVGAGI. CDR3 length: 11 amino acids. The CDR3 DNA reads as TGTGCCAGCAGCTCCGGAGGCGAGCAGTACTTC. Translation gives CASSSGGEQYF.

The chain links TRBV6-1 to TRBJ2-5; D remains ambiguous. CDR3 length: 15 amino acids. V was shortened by 6 bases and J by 2 bases, with 16 bases between the two germline ends. Germline values: CDR1 MNHNS, CDR2 SASEGT. CDR3 DNA: TGTGCCAGCAGATTCGGAGTGCCGAGACAAGAGACCCAGTACTTC. Protein product: CASRFGVPRQETQYF.

This clone was picked up one time. This chain uses TRBV2 with TRBJ2-7, with D tentatively TRBD2 (5 bases). Trimming took off 8 bases at V and 2 bases at J, with 19 bases between the two ends. This CDR3 contains 15 residues. Germline loops: CDR1 SNHLY, CDR2 FYNNEI. CDR3 sequence reads: CASREVGEWPYEQYF. For the CDR3, the DNA is TGTGCCAGCCGCGAGGTTGGGGAGTGGCCCTACGAGCAGTACTTC.

The chain recombines TRBV28 with TRBJ2-1; 10 nucleotides line up with TRBD2. CDR1 is MDHEN and CDR2 is SYDVKM in the germline V gene. The J segment lost 5 bases and the V segment lost 2 bases, leaving 12 bases of the junction unmatched. The CDR3 is 18 residues long. This CDR3 reads CASSLRLAGEGRDNEQFF. CDR3 bases: TGTGCCAGCAGTTTACGCCTAGCGGGAGAGGGTAGGGACAATGAGCAGTTCTTC.

The J gene is TRBJ1-4, the V gene TRBV27, with TRBD1 as a possible D gene (6 bases). Germline V gene sequence: CDR1 MNHEY, CDR2 SMNVEV (reference sequence). This CDR3 contains 14 residues. The V gene lost 7 bases and the J gene lost 8 bases, with 17 bases spanning the gap. The CDR3 here is CASTFTGTREKLFF. Here the CDR3 DNA reads TGTGCCAGCACCTTCACCGGGACACGGGAAAAACTGTTTTTT.

The table lists this clone with a count of one. Other DNA variants within this sample encode the same CDR3. The chain joins TRBV7-9 to TRBJ2-7; D unresolved. Germline assignment: CDR1 SEHNR and CDR2 FQNEAQ (reference sequence). This CDR3 spans 12 amino acids. V lost 3 bases, J lost 0 bases, and 3 bases lay in between. DNA of the CDR3: TGTGCCAGCAGCTTCTCCTCCTACGAGCAGTACTTC. The encoded protein is CASSFSSYEQYF.

V usage is TRBV19 and J usage is TRBJ2-7; 7 bases are shared with TRBD1. Germline CDR1 and CDR2: LNHDA and SQIVND (reference sequence). CDR3 length: 12 residues. Trimming removed 9 bases from V and 4 bases from J; junction bases left unmatched: 6. The CDR3 loop is CASPGQRYEQYF. CDR3 DNA sequence: TGTGCCAGCCCGGGACAGAGGTACGAGCAGTACTTC.

The gene calls are TRBV27 and TRBJ1-1; 9 nucleotides align to TRBD1. This CDR3 spans 13 amino acids. Unmatched junction bases numbered 3, after V lost 6 bases and J lost 4 bases. Germline assignment: CDR1 MNHEY and CDR2 SMNVEV (reference sequence). The CDR3 DNA reads TGTGCCAGCAGAAGGGACAGGGCCACTGAAGCTTTCTTT. Encoded protein: CASRRDRATEAFF.

The chain combines TRBV9 with TRBJ2-5, with 9 bases fitting TRBD1. Germline CDR1 SGDLS, CDR2 YYNGEE. The CDR3 consists of 14 residues. V lost 3 bases and J lost 9; bases outside the gene matches: 9. The CDR3 loop is CASSAGTGPRAQYF. In nucleotides, the CDR3 is TGTGCCAGCAGCGCCGGGACAGGGCCCCGGGCCCAGTACTTC.

CDR3 loop: CASSFTPGPNTEAFF. DNA of the CDR3: TGTGCCAGCAGTTTTACCCCAGGGCCCAACACTGAAGCTTTCTTT. This rearrangement joins TRBV28 to TRBJ1-1; weak D call: TRBD1 (5 bases). With 3 bases removed from V and 2 bases from J, the gap between germline ends came to 13 bases. Germline V gives CDR1 MDHEN, CDR2 SYDVKM. The CDR3 is 15 amino acids.

J is TRBJ2-5 and V is TRBV28, with D perhaps given as TRBD1 or TRBD2 (5 bases each). Germline V gives CDR1 MDHEN, CDR2 SYDVKM. The CDR3 extends over 14 amino acids. Trimming removed 3 bases at V and 2 bases at J, with 10 bases between. CDR3 amino acids: CASSLGPSQETQYF. CDR3 in DNA: TGTGCCAGCAGTTTGGGACCGAGTCAAGAGACCCAGTACTTC.

V and J are TRBV11-2 and TRBJ2-2; 9 positions match TRBD2. The germline V gene has CDR1 SGHAT and CDR2 FQNNGV. This CDR3 spans 17 amino acids. V lost 6 bases to trimming and J lost 5 bases; unmatched junction nucleotides: 13. The CDR3 here is CASSPRGLAGQTGELFF. The CDR3 DNA is TGTGCCAGCAGTCCGAGGGGGCTAGCGGGACAAACCGGGGAGCTGTTTTTT.

The rearrangement links TRBV11-2 to TRBJ1-5; D is uncertain. This CDR3 region has 15 residues. Looked up from germline, CDR1 is SGHAT and CDR2 is FQNNGV. Trimming took 1 base from V and 1 from J, leaving 8 bases between them. DNA for the CDR3: TGTGCCAGCAGCTTAGGTCCCGACAGCAATCAGCCCCAGCATTTT. Translation: CASSLGPDSNQPQHF. The variable domain in full, with the rest retrieved from reference TRBV11-2 and TRBJ1-5, is EAGVAQSPRYKIIEKRQSVAFWCNPISGHATLYWYQQILGQGPKLLIQFQNNGVVDDSQLPKDRFSAERLKGVDSTLKIQPAKLEDSAVYLCASSLGPDSNQPQHFGDGTRLSIL.